This T cell receptor (beta chain) is drawn from a study of cytomegalovirus exposure and HLA in healthy donors. Study observations and caveats: It was reportedly the case that the classifier diagnosed cytomegalovirus status with high specificity and sensitivity. In an earlier analysis, most TCR beta V segments were productive about 87% or about 30% of the time. Later analysis identified a missense DCLRE1C variant that was linked to TCR beta V- and J-gene trimming. Researchers reported from a later analysis that most CMV-associated TCR beta chains appeared HLA-restricted.

Primers for the PCR totalled 60 Vbeta and 13 Jbeta. TCRdb's copy holds only in-frame clones and misses some; the assay was immunoSEQ multiplex PCR. The table lists around 90,000 clones, 60% to 65% of them singletons, with about 2.3% in the top ten. The CDR3 extends over 11 amino acids. Germline CDR1 DFQATT, CDR2 SNEGSKA (reference sequence). V dropped 0 bases and J dropped 5 bases, with 4 bases sitting between them. Comments on this clone: Its antigen is still unknown.

The sequence was obtained from a human donor in good health. J is TRBJ1-2 and V is TRBV20-1; D is uncertain. The sample taken for sequencing was PBMCs. In nucleotides, the CDR3 is TGCAGTGCTAGAGACCAATATGGCTACACCTTC. Translating it yields CSARDQYGYTF.